This is a list of T cell receptor beta chains from one sample in a study of T-cell memory formation after mild COVID-19. Each CDR3 protein gets one entry after TCRdb re-called the 5' RACE reads with MiXCR. The sample has about 200,000 distinct CDR3 sequences, roughly 10% seen once; the top ten hold 3.5% to 4%. Material: PBMCs or a T cell subset sorted from them (not recorded which). All receptors derive from a man aged 18 to 35 who had mild COVID-19 (a few samples of this study predate the infection). Cell type and time point are not known. Both conserved end residues are part of each CDR3. The D gene is left open where the match is weak. Expanded clones get a size class; other rows say once, few or many, or leave the size out.

clone_size	v_call	d_call	j_call	cdr3_aa	cdr3_nt
few	TRBV5-1	TRBD1	TRBJ1-4	CASSTGTGSEKLFF	TGCGCCAGCAGCACCGGGACAGGGTCTGAAAAACTGTTTTTT
many	TRBV5-4	.	TRBJ1-2	CASSLGGRNTNYGYTF	TGTGCCAGCAGCCTGGGAGGCAGGAATACTAACTATGGCTACACCTTC
.	TRBV6-5	TRBD1	TRBJ1-2	CASSYGTADGYTF	TGTGCCAGCAGTTACGGGACAGCCGATGGCTACACCTTC
few	TRBV5-1	.	TRBJ1-6	CASSLVGSRYYNSPLHF	TGCGCCAGCAGCTTGGTGGGGTCGCGATACTATAATTCACCCCTCCACTTT
many	TRBV11-2	.	TRBJ2-2	CASSPRLNTGELFF	TGTGCCAGCAGCCCGCGACTAAACACCGGGGAGCTGTTTTTT
few	TRBV12-3/TRBV12-4	.	TRBJ2-1	CASSIRGRGSLNEQFF	TGTGCCAGCAGCATCCGGGGGCGGGGGTCCCTAAATGAGCAGTTCTTC
few	TRBV10-2	TRBD1	TRBJ2-3	CASSDYAGGSDTQYF	TGCGCCAGCAGTGATTACGCAGGGGGCTCTGATACGCAGTATTTT
many	TRBV6-4	.	TRBJ1-4	CASSGGLANEKLFF	TGTGCCAGCAGTGGGGGGCTTGCTAATGAAAAACTGTTTTTT
.	TRBV19	.	TRBJ1-2	CASSTEGYGYTF	TGTGCCAGTAGTACGGAGGGCTATGGCTACACCTTC
few	TRBV24-1	.	TRBJ1-2	CATSDPRGGYTF	TGTGCCACCAGTGATCCCAGGGGCGGCTACACCTTC
few	TRBV7-9	.	TRBJ2-4	CASSRENIQYF	TGTGCCAGCAGTAGGGAAAACATTCAGTACTTC
many	TRBV7-2	TRBD2	TRBJ2-7	CASSPGGPLGEQYF	TGTGCCAGCAGCCCGGGGGGGCCTCTGGGCGAGCAGTACTTC
many	TRBV20-1	TRBD1	TRBJ2-3	CSASPAHGTGSTDTQYF	TGCAGTGCTAGTCCTGCCCACGGGACAGGGTCCACAGATACGCAGTATTTT
few	TRBV20-1	.	TRBJ2-2	CSAPQPNTGELFF	TGCAGTGCTCCTCAGCCGAACACCGGGGAGCTGTTTTTT